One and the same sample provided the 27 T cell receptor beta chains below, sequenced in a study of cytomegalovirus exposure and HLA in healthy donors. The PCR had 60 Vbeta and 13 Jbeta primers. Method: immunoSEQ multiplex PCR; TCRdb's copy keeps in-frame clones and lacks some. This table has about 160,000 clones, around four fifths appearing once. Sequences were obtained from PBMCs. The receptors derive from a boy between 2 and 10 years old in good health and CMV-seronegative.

In nucleotides, the CDR3 is TGTGCCAGTAAGGGGGAGGGGTTCAATGAGCAGTTCTTC. Protein: CASKGEGFNEQFF. V is TRBV19 and J is TRBJ2-1, with D perhaps TRBD2 (7 bases). V lost 7 bases to trimming and J lost 6 bases, with 13 bases between them. The germline CDR1 and CDR2 sequences are LNHDA and SQIVND (reference sequence). This CDR3 region has 13 residues.

The CDR3 region has the DNA TGTGCCAGCAGTGCCGACAGGGACTATGGCTACACCTTC. Its translation: CASSADRDYGYTF. The genes are TRBV6-5 and TRBJ1-2; 7 positions match TRBD1. The junction had 3 bases not matched to a gene; V was cut back by 5 bases and J by 3 bases. CDR3 length equals 13 residues. Germline CDR1 MNHEY, CDR2 SVGAGI.

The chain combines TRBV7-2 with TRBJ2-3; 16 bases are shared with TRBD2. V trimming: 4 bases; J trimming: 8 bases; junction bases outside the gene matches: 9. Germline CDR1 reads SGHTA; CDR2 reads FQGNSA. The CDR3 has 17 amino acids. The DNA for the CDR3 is TGTGCCAGCAGCTGGCCGGGACTAGCGGGAGGGCCCGGTACGCAGTATTTT. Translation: CASSWPGLAGGPGTQYF.

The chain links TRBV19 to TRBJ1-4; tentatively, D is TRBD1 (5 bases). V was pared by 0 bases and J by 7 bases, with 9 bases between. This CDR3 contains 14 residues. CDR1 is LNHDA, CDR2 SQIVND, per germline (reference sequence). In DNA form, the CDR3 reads TGTGCCAGTAGTATAGATCGGGGGGTTGAAAAACTGTTTTTT. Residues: CASSIDRGVEKLFF. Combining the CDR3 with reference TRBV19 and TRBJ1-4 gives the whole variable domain DGGITQSPKYLFRKEGQNVTLSCEQNLNHDAMYWYRQDPGQGLRLIYYSQIVNDFQKGDIAEGYSVSREKKESFPLTVTSAQKNPTAFYLCASSIDRGVEKLFFGSGTQLSVL.

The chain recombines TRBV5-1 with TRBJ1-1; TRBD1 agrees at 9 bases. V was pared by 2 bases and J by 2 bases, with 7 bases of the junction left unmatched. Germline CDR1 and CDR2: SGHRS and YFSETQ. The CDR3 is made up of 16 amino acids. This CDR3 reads CASSFWNTGGNTEAFF. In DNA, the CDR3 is TGCGCCAGCAGCTTCTGGAACACAGGGGGCAACACTGAAGCTTTCTTT.

Here the CDR3 reads CASSPPQGETQYF. The CDR3 DNA reads as TGTGCCAGCTCACCACCACAGGGAGAGACCCAGTACTTC. This chain uses TRBV18 with TRBJ2-5; the D gene is possibly TRBD1 (6 bases). Germline CDR1 KGHSH, CDR2 LQKENI. This CDR3 contains 13 residues. V was cut by 0 bases and J by 4 bases, with 6 bases left in between.

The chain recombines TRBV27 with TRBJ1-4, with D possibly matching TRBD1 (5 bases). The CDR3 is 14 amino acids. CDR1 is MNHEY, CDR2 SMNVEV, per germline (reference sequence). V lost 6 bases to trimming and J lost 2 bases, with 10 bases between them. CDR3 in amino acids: CASSPGLTNEKLFF. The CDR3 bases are TGTGCCAGCAGCCCAGGGTTGACTAATGAAAAACTGTTTTTT.

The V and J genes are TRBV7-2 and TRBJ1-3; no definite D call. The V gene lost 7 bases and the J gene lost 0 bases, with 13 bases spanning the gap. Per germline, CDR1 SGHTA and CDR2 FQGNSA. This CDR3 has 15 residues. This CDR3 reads CASTSRGDSGNTIYF. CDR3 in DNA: TGTGCCAGCACCTCCCGCGGAGACTCTGGAAACACCATATATTTT.

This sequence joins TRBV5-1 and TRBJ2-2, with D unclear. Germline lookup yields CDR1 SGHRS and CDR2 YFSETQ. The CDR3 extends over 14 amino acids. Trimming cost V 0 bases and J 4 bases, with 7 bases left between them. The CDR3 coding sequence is TGCGCCAGCAGCTTGGAACTAAGCACCGGGGAGCTGTTTTTT. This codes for CASSLELSTGELFF.

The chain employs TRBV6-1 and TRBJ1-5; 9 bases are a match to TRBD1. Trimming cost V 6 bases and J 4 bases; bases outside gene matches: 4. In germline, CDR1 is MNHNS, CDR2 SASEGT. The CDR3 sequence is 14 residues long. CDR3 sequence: CASRRQGGNQPQHF. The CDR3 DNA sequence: TGTGCCAGCAGACGACAGGGGGGGAATCAGCCCCAGCATTTT.

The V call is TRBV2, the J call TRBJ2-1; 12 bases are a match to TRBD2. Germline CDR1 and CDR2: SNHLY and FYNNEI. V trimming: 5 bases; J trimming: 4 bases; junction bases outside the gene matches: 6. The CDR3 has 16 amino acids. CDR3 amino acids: CASSPGLAGYYNEQFF. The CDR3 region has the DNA TGTGCCAGCAGTCCTGGACTAGCGGGGTATTACAATGAGCAGTTCTTC.

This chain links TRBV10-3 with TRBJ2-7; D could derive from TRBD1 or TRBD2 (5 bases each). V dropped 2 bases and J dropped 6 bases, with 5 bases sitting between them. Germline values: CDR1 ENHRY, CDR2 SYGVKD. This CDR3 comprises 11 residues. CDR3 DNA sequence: TGTGCCATCAGTGAGGGGGGCGAGCAGTACGTC. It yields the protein CAISEGGEQYV.

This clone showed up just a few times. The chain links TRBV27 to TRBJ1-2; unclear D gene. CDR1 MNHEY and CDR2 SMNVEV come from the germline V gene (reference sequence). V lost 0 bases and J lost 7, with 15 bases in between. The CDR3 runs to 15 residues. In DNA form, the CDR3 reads TGTGCCAGCAGTTTATCGGCGGGATGGGAGCCTGGCTACACCTTC. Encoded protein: CASSLSAGWEPGYTF.

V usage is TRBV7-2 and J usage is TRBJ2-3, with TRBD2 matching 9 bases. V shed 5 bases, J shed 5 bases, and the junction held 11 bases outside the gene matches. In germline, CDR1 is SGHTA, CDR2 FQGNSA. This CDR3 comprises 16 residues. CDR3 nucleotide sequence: TGTGCCAGCAGCCCACCCCGCGGGAGGGCCGGAGATACGCAGTATTTT. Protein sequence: CASSPPRGRAGDTQYF.

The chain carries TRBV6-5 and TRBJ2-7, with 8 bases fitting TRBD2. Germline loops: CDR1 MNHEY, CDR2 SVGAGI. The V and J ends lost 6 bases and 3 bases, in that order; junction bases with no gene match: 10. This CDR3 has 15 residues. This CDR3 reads CASSGATSGNYEQYF. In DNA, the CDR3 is TGTGCCAGCAGCGGCGCTACTAGCGGCAACTACGAGCAGTACTTC.

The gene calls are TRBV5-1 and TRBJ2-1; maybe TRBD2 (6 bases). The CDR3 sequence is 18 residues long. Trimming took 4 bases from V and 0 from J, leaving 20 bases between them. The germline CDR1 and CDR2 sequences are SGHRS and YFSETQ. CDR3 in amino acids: CASSPRKGLLSSYNEQFF. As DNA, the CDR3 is TGCGCCAGCAGCCCACGGAAGGGACTGCTAAGCTCCTACAATGAGCAGTTCTTC.

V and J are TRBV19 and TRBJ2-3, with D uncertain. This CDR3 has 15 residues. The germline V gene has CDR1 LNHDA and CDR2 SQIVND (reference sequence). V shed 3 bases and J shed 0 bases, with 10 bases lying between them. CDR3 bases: TGTGCCAGTAGTATCAACCGACATAGCACAGATACGCAGTATTTT. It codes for CASSINRHSTDTQYF.

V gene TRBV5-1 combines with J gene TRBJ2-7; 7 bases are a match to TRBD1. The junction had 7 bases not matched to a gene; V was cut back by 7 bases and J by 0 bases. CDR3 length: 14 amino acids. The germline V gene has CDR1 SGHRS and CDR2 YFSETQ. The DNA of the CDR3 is TGCGCCAGCGGTAGGGGACAGAGCTCCTACGAGCAGTACTTC. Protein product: CASGRGQSSYEQYF.

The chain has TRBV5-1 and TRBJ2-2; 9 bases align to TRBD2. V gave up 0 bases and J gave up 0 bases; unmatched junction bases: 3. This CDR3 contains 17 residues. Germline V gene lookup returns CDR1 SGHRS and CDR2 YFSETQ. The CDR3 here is CASSLDIAGANTGELFF. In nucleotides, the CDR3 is TGCGCCAGCAGCTTGGACATAGCGGGGGCGAACACCGGGGAGCTGTTTTTT.

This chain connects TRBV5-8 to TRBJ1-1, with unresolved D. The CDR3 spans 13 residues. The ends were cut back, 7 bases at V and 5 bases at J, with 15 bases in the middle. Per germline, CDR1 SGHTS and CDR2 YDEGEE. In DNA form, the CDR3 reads TGTGCCAGCCGCGGACGAGCGGCGACTGAAGCTTTCTTT. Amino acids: CASRGRAATEAFF.

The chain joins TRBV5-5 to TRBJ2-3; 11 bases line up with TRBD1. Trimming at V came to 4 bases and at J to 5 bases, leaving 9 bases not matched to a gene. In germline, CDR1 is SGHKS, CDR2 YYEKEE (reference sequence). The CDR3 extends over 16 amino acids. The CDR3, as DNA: TGTGCCAGCAGCCCCACCGGGACAGGGGGTATAGATACGCAGTATTTT. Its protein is CASSPTGTGGIDTQYF.

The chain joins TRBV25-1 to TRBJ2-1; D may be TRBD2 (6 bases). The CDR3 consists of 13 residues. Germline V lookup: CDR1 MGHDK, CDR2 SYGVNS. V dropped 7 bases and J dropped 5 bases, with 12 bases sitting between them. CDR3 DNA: TGTGCCAGCACGCGGGACTCGGACAATGAGCAGTTCTTC. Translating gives CASTRDSDNEQFF.

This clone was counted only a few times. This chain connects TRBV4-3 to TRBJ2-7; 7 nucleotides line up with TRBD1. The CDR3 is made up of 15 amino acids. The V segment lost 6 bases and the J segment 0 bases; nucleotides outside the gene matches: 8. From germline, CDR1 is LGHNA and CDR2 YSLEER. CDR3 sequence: CASSPGGIHSYEQYV. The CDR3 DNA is TGCGCCAGCAGTCCAGGGGGAATTCACTCCTACGAGCAGTACGTC.

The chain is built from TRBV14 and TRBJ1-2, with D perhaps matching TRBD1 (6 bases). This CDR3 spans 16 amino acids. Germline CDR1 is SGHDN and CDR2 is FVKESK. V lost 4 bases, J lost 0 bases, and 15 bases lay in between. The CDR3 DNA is TGTGCCAGCAGCCCGGTACGGGGGGCACCTAACTATGGCTACACCTTC. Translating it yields CASSPVRGAPNYGYTF.

The CDR3 loop reads CASPPGQGLDEQFF. CDR3 sequence (DNA): TGTGCCAGCCCGCCGGGACAGGGGCTGGATGAGCAGTTCTTC. The chain carries TRBV11-2 and TRBJ2-1; 10 bases are a match to TRBD1. V shed 8 bases, J shed 8 bases, and the junction held 9 bases outside the gene matches. CDR1 is SGHAT, CDR2 FQNNGV, per germline. The length of the CDR3 is 14 residues. Together with reference TRBV11-2 and TRBJ2-1, the CDR3 gives the full variable domain: EAGVAQSPRYKIIEKRQSVAFWCNPISGHATLYWYQQILGQGPKLLIQFQNNGVVDDSQLPKDRFSAERLKGVDSTLKIQPAKLEDSAVYLCASPPGQGLDEQFFGPGTRLTVL.

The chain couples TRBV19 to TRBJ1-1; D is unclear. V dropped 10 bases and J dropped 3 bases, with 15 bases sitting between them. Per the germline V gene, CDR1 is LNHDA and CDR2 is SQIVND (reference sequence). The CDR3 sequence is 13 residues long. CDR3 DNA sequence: TGTGCCACCGGAGGGAGACGGGACACTGAAGCTTTCTTT. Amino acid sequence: CATGGRRDTEAFF.

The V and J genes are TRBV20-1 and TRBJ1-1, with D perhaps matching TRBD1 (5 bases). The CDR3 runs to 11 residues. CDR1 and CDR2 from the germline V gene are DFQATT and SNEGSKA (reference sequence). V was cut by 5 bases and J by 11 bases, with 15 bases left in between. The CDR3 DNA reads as TGCAGTGCTCAATACAGGCGGCGGGCTTTCTTT. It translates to CSAQYRRRAFF.